Listed below are T cell receptor beta chains from one sample, sequenced in a study of T cells in Graves' hyperthyroidism and ophthalmopathy. A single record per CDR3 protein comes from TCRdb applying MiXCR to the multiplex PCR reads. The sample records hundreds of thousands of distinct CDR3 sequences, about 15% being singletons. Sequencing was performed on blood. Receptors originate from a woman aged 40 to 50 with Graves' ophthalmopathy. The CDR3 runs from the conserved cysteine through the conserved F or W. The order of the fields is D gene, J gene, V gene, clone size, CDR3 protein, CDR3 DNA. The D gene is left open where the match is weak. Clone size is shown for a subset of rows, as once, few, many or a class of expanded clone.

.,TRBJ2-2,TRBV6-2/TRBV6-3,few,CASSLHQWDTGELFF,TGTGCCAGCAGCCTACACCAGTGGGACACCGGGGAGCTGTTTTTT
.,TRBJ1-2,TRBV6-5,.,CASSYQDRNYGYTF,TGTGCCAGCAGTTATCAGGACAGAAACTATGGCTACACCTTC
.,TRBJ2-7,TRBV28,many,CASKEGRLEQYF,TGTGCCAGCAAGGAGGGGCGGTTGGAGCAGTACTTC
.,TRBJ1-1,TRBV11-2,many,CASSLVWGGGHLRTEAFF,TGTGCCAGCAGCTTAGTTTGGGGCGGGGGCCACCTGCGGACTGAAGCTTTCTTT
TRBD2,TRBJ2-6,TRBV28,many,CASSPGGGAGANVLTF,TGTGCCAGCAGCCCGGGGGGGGGAGCTGGGGCCAACGTCCTGACTTTC
.,TRBJ2-5,TRBV12-3/TRBV12-4,many,CASSLAVQRSQYF,TGTGCCAGCAGTTTAGCGGTTCAGCGATCCCAGTACTTC
TRBD1,TRBJ2-7,TRBV7-3,many,CASSVQGDSYEQYF,TGTGCCAGCAGCGTTCAGGGGGATTCCTACGAGCAGTACTTC
.,TRBJ1-2,TRBV6-5,.,CASSSGGAYGYTF,TGTGCCAGCAGTTCCGGAGGGGCCTATGGCTACACCTTC
TRBD2,TRBJ2-2,TRBV10-3,few,CAISGTSGTNTGELFF,TGTGCCATCAGTGGGACTAGCGGGACGAACACCGGGGAGCTGTTTTTT
.,TRBJ1-2,TRBV28,.,CASSLLGALGYTF,TGTGCCAGCAGTTTGCTGGGGGCCCTGGGCTACACCTTC
TRBD1,TRBJ2-2,TRBV6-5,many,CASSWDRDGAGELFF,TGTGCCAGCAGTTGGGACAGGGATGGAGCCGGGGAGCTGTTTTTT
TRBD2,TRBJ2-2,TRBV6-2/TRBV6-3,many,CASFEPSGSPTGELFF,TGTGCCAGCTTCGAACCTAGCGGGAGTCCCACCGGGGAGCTGTTTTTT
.,TRBJ1-2,TRBV14,many,CASSQANEFYYGYTF,TGTGCCAGCAGCCAAGCCAACGAGTTTTACTATGGCTACACCTTC
.,TRBJ2-1,TRBV29-1,many,CSVEGVDGSYNEQFF,TGCAGCGTCGAGGGGGTTGACGGCTCCTACAATGAGCAGTTCTTC
.,TRBJ1-1,TRBV12-3/TRBV12-4,many,CASSFLGGNTEAFF,TGTGCCAGCAGTTTTTTAGGCGGGAACACTGAAGCTTTCTTT
.,TRBJ2-2,TRBV29-1,.,CSVEGRQGHLSGELFF,TGCAGCGTTGAAGGTCGCCAGGGCCATCTGTCCGGGGAGCTGTTTTTT
.,TRBJ1-1,TRBV7-9,many,CASSGRAAEAFF,TGTGCCAGCAGCGGCCGAGCAGCTGAAGCTTTCTTT
TRBD1,TRBJ2-7,TRBV20-1,.,CSALDRGAEQYF,TGCAGTGCCCTGGACAGGGGGGCCGAGCAGTACTTC
.,TRBJ2-1,TRBV5-1,many,CASSGSFSYNEQFF,TGCGCCAGCAGCGGGAGTTTTAGCTACAATGAGCAGTTCTTC
TRBD2,TRBJ2-5,TRBV20-1,.,CSASSGSETQYF,TGCAGTGCTTCGAGCGGGAGTGAGACCCAGTACTTC
.,TRBJ2-5,TRBV27,many,CASSFTADQETQYF,TGTGCCAGCAGTTTTACAGCGGACCAAGAGACCCAGTACTTC
.,TRBJ1-6,TRBV12-3/TRBV12-4,many,CASSPRGGSPLHF,TGTGCCAGCAGCCCCAGGGGTGGTTCACCCCTCCACTTT
.,TRBJ1-1,TRBV6-1,many,CASCRGGPTEAFF,TGTGCCTCCTGCCGAGGGGGGCCCACTGAAGCTTTCTTT
.,TRBJ1-3,TRBV28,many,CASTPPGTAGNTIYF,TGTGCCAGCACGCCGCCCGGGACGGCTGGAAACACCATATATTTT
TRBD2,TRBJ2-7,TRBV12-3/TRBV12-4,many,CASGRDYTYEQYF,TGTGCCAGCGGACGGGACTATACCTACGAGCAGTACTTC
.,TRBJ2-6,TRBV29-1,many,CSVQGTLLSGANVLTF,TGCAGCGTCCAAGGGACGCTTCTCTCTGGGGCCAACGTCCTGACTTTC
TRBD1,TRBJ1-2,TRBV6-1,.,CASRTGVYYGYTF,TGTGCCAGCAGGACAGGGGTGTATTATGGCTACACCTTC